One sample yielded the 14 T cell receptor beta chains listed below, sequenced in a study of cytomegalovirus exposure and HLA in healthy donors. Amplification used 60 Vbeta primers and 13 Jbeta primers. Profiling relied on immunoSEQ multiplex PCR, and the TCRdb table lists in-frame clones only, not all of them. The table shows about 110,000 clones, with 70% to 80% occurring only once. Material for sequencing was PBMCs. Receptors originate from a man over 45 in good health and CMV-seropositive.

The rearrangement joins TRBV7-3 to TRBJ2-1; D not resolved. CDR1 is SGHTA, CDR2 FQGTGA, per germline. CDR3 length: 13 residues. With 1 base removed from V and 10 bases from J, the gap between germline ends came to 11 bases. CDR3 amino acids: CASSLSPLREQFF. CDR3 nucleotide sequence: TGTGCCAGCAGCTTAAGTCCCCTCAGGGAGCAGTTCTTC.

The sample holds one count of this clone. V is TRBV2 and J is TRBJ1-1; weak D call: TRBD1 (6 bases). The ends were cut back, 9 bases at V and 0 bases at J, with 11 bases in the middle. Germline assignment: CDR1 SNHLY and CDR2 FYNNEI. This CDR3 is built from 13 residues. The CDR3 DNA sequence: TGTGCCAGTACAGGGTCCATGAACACTGAAGCTTTCTTT. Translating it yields CASTGSMNTEAFF.

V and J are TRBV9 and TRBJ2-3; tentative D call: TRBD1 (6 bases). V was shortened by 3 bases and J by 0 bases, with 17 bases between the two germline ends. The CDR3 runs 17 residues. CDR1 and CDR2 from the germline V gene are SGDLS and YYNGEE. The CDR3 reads CASSAPPRGYSTDTQYF. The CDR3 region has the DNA TGTGCCAGCAGCGCTCCTCCTAGGGGGTATAGCACAGATACGCAGTATTTT.

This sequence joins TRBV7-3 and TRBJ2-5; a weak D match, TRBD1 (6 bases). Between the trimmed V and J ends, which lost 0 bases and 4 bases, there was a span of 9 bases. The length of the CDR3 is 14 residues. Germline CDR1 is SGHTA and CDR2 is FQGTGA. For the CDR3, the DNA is TGTGCCAGCAGCTTAACAGGCAGGGGAGAGACCCAGTACTTC. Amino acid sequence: CASSLTGRGETQYF.

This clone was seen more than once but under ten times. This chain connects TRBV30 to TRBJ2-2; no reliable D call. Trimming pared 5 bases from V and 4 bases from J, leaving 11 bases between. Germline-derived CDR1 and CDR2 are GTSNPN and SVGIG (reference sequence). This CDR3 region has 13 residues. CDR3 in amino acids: CAWGRKITGELFF. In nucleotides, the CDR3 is TGTGCCTGGGGCAGAAAGATCACCGGGGAGCTGTTTTTT.

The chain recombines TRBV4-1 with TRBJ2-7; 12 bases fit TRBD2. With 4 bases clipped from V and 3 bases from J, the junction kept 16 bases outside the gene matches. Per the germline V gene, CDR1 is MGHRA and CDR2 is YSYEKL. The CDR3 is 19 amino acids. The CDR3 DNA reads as TGCGCCAGCAGCCCATCCCGGGACAGGGCTAGCGGGAGGGGCTACGAGCAGTACTTC. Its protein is CASSPSRDRASGRGYEQYF.

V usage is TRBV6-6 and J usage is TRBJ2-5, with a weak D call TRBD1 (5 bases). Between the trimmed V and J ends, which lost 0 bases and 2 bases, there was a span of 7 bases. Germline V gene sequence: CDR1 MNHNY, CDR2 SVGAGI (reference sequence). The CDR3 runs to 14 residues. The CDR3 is CASSYSQGQETQYF. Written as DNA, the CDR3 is TGTGCCAGCAGTTACTCCCAGGGTCAAGAGACCCAGTACTTC.

The CDR3 DNA follows: TGTGCCAGCAGCTTGGTAATGGGGCACGGAGAAAAACTGTTTTTT. It specifies CASSLVMGHGEKLFF. The rearrangement uses TRBV5-6 and TRBJ1-4, with D tentatively TRBD1 (5 bases). CDR3 length equals 15 residues. V gave up 0 bases and J gave up 8 bases, with 14 bases separating them. CDR1 and CDR2 from the germline V gene are SGHDT and YYEEEE.

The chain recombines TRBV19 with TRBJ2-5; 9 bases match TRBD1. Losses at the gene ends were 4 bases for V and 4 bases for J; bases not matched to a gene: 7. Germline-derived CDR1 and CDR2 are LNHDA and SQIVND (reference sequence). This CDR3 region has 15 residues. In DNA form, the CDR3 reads TGTGCCAGTAGTACGGAGACAGGGGGTGGAGAGACCCAGTACTTC. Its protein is CASSTETGGGETQYF.

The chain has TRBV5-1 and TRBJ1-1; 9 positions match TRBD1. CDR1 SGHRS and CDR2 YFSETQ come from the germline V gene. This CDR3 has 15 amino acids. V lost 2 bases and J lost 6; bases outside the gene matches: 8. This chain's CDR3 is CASSLTGQGGSEAFF. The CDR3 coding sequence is TGCGCCAGCAGCTTAACGGGACAGGGAGGATCTGAAGCTTTCTTT.

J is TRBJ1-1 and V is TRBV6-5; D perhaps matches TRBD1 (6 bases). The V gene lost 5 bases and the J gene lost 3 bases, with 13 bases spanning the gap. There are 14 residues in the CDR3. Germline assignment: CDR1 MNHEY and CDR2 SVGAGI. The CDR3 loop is CASSQQGAHTEAFF. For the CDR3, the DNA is TGTGCCAGCAGTCAACAGGGCGCTCACACTGAAGCTTTCTTT.

The CDR3 DNA sequence: TGCGCCAGCAGCTTGGGGCAGGTGGACTCTGGAAACACCATATATTTT. It translates to CASSLGQVDSGNTIYF. The chain couples TRBV5-1 to TRBJ1-3; D gene ambiguous. Trimming removed 0 bases at V and 0 bases at J, with 10 bases between. The CDR3 has 16 residues. The germline V gene encodes CDR1 SGHRS and CDR2 YFSETQ. Full variable domain (rest looked up from reference TRBV5-1 and TRBJ1-3): KAGVTQTPRYLIKTRGQQVTLSCSPISGHRSVSWYQQTPGQGLQFLFEYFSETQRNKGNFPGRFSGRQFSNSRSEMNVSTLELGDSALYLCASSLGQVDSGNTIYFGEGSWLTVV.

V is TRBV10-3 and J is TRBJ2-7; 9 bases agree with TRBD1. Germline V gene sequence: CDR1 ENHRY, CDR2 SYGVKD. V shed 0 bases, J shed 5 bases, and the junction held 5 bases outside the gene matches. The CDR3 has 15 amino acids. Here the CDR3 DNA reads TGTGCCATCAGTGAGTCGCTGGGACAGGGAAACGAGCAGTACTTC. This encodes CAISESLGQGNEQYF.

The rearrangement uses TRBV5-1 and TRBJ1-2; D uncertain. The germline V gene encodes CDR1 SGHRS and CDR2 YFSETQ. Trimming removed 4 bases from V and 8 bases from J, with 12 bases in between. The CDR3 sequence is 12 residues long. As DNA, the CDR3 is TGCGCCAGCAGCCCCGGGTCGAGGGGCTACACCTTC. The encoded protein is CASSPGSRGYTF.